This TCR beta chain emerged from a study of shared T cell receptors in the human thymus. The data were produced by immunoSEQ multiplex PCR, yet TCRdb's version contains in-frame clones alone and is incomplete. The sample has hundreds of thousands of clones, more than 75% seen once. The same sample was also studied in work on human thymus T cells. That work adds: Thymus tissue for the work was resected from patients undergoing corrective heart surgery.

Sequenced sample: thymocytes. This receptor was obtained from a boy under two years old with a congenital heart defect.

The CDR3 spells CAISHNGERGASNTGELFF. The CDR3, as DNA: TGTGCCATCAGTCATAATGGGGAGCGGGGGGCCTCGAACACCGGGGAGCTGTTTTTT. The V gene is TRBV10-3, the J gene TRBJ2-2, with 9 bases matching TRBD2. The CDR3 has 19 residues. V was clipped by 5 bases and J by 0 bases; unmatched bases: 13. Germline V CDR1 and CDR2: ENHRY, SYGVKD.